What follows describes a single T cell receptor (beta chain). This clonotype was observed a handful of times. Its recognized antigen is unknown. No much larger clonotype is one base removed from it; base qualities were not supplied. The sample belongs to a study of patients and donors after allogeneic stem cell transplantation (dated by TCRdb to the early 2020s). Libraries were constructed by RT-PCR. Sequencing relied on a NextSeq 550. TCRdb reran the public reads through fastp at Q25 and MiXCR, keeping productive beta chains. Under each unique CDR3 protein, matching rows form one entry showing the most common genes and DNA. Counted in this sample were about 960,000 distinct CDR3 sequences; over 15% of them appeared once. The top ten clonotypes cover 5.5% to 6.5% of the sample. Its CDR3 holds 14 amino acids, cysteine through phenylalanine. Only CDR3 DNA is held: 42 bases, read in frame from base 1. Trimmed from V: 2 bases; trimmed from J: 5 bases; junction bases lacking a gene match: 3. The germline V gene specifies SGHAT as CDR1 and FQNNGV as CDR2.

The sequence links TRBV11-2 to TRBJ2-5, and TRBD2 aligns with 9 junction nucleotides. Sequencing was carried out using blood, either unsorted or a sorted T cell fraction (not recorded which). This sequence originates from a human donor who was either an allogeneic HSCT recipient or a stem cell or donor lymphocyte infusion donor (not recorded which). It is not recorded whose cells these are; they may come from a transplant donor. The CDR3 protein is CASSLQREVETQYF. The DNA reads as follows: TGTGCCAGCAGCTTACAGCGGGAGGTTGAGACCCAGTACTTC. Reference TRBV11-2 and TRBJ2-5 proteins supply the regions before and after the CDR3; the full variable domain is: EAGVAQSPRYKIIEKRQSVAFWCNPISGHATLYWYQQILGQGPKLLIQFQNNGVVDDSQLPKDRFSAERLKGVDSTLKIQPAKLEDSAVYLCASSLQREVETQYFGPGTRLLVL.